Each of the 22 T cell receptor beta chains below was sequenced from the same sample in a study of blood T cell repertoires in COVID-19. The assay was immunoSEQ multiplex PCR, and TCRdb's table has in-frame clones only and misses some. Among tens of thousands of clones listed, roughly 84% were seen once. Source material: peripheral blood. Receptors were obtained from a man in his 70s with acute or convalescent COVID-19.

The chain links TRBV18 to TRBJ1-3, with TRBD1 matching 8 bases. Germline lookup yields CDR1 KGHSH and CDR2 LQKENI. CDR3 length equals 17 residues. V was pared by 8 bases and J by 0 bases, with 12 bases of the junction left unmatched. The CDR3: CASTGRGQGFSGNTIYF. The CDR3 DNA is TGTGCCAGCACTGGACGCGGACAGGGCTTCTCTGGAAACACCATATATTTT.

The chain employs TRBV7-2 and TRBJ1-2; perhaps TRBD1 as D (6 bases). The CDR3 loop spans 12 amino acids. V gave up 4 bases and J gave up 8 bases, with 11 bases separating them. Germline V lookup: CDR1 SGHTA, CDR2 FQGNSA. In nucleotides, the CDR3 is TGTGCCAGCAGCTCAACAGGGTGGGGCTACACCTTC. Protein product: CASSSTGWGYTF.

This chain connects TRBV30 to TRBJ1-5; 7 nucleotides match TRBD1. Germline V gene sequence: CDR1 GTSNPN, CDR2 SVGIG (reference sequence). Losses at the gene ends were 5 bases for V and 7 bases for J; bases not matched to a gene: 11. The CDR3 is 14 amino acids. The DNA for the CDR3 is TGTGCCTGGGGCCTAGGACAGGTTCGGCAGCCCCAGCATTTT. Protein: CAWGLGQVRQPQHF.

CDR3 nucleotide sequence: TGTGCCAGCAGCTTAGTCGGGGGGGCCGGTTACAATGAGCAGTTCTTC. Its translation is CASSLVGGAGYNEQFF. The chain recombines TRBV11-3 with TRBJ2-1, with 8 nucleotides matching TRBD2. CDR1 and CDR2 from the germline V gene are SGHNT and YENEEA. Trimming took 1 base from V and 4 from J; bases not matched to a gene: 6. The CDR3 totals 16 residues.

CDR3 residues: CASSSHGGYTEAFF. The CDR3 region has the DNA TGTGCCAGCAGCTCCCATGGGGGGTACACTGAAGCTTTCTTT. The V gene is TRBV7-2, the J gene TRBJ1-1, with D possibly TRBD1 on 5 matching bases. V gave up 4 bases and J gave up 3 bases, with 12 bases separating them. Per the germline V gene, CDR1 is SGHTA and CDR2 is FQGNSA. This CDR3 comprises 14 residues.

The chain carries TRBV6-2 or TRBV6-3 and TRBJ1-5, with D unresolved. The CDR3 extends over 17 amino acids. CDR1 is MNHEY and CDR2 is SVGEGT in the germline V gene. V was shortened by 2 bases and J by 0 bases, with 14 bases between the two germline ends. CDR3 DNA: TGTGCCAGCAGTTACCTTTGGCGGAGCCATAGCAATCAGCCCCAGCATTTT. Its translation is CASSYLWRSHSNQPQHF.

The V gene is TRBV19, the J gene TRBJ1-1; D is ambiguous. In germline, CDR1 is LNHDA, CDR2 SQIVND (reference sequence). Trimming removed 3 bases at V and 1 base at J, with 6 bases between. The CDR3 sequence is 13 residues long. CDR3 loop: CASSISRNTEAFF. The CDR3, as DNA: TGTGCCAGTAGTATCTCCAGGAACACTGAAGCTTTCTTT.

This clone was seen only a few times. The rearrangement links TRBV28 to TRBJ2-7; TRBD1 aligns across 9 bases. The CDR3 totals 16 residues. With V trimmed by 6 bases and J by 3 bases, 12 bases remained unmatched. The germline V gene encodes CDR1 MDHEN and CDR2 SYDVKM. CDR3: CASRGQGASLFYEQYF. CDR3 DNA sequence: TGTGCCAGCAGGGGACAGGGAGCAAGTTTGTTCTACGAGCAGTACTTC.

The chain employs TRBV11-2 and TRBJ2-1, with 8 positions matching TRBD2. CDR1 and CDR2 (germline): SGHAT, FQNNGV. The CDR3 sequence is 15 residues long. V shed 6 bases, J shed 6 bases, and the junction held 10 bases outside the gene matches. The CDR3 DNA sequence: TGTGCCAGCAGTTTCGGGAGGGCCGAGGGCAATGAGCAGTTCTTC. Its protein product is CASSFGRAEGNEQFF.

This clone showed up just a few times. The chain employs TRBV6-2 or TRBV6-3 and TRBJ1-1, with 9 bases fitting TRBD1. The CDR3 totals 15 residues. Germline V gives CDR1 MNHEY, CDR2 SVGEGT. With 4 bases clipped from V and 6 bases from J, the junction kept 9 bases outside the gene matches. CDR3 loop: CASSWTGAARAEAFF. CDR3 DNA: TGTGCCAGCAGTTGGACAGGGGCAGCTCGAGCTGAAGCTTTCTTT.

This clone was picked up a small number of times. This chain uses TRBV5-1 with TRBJ1-2; TRBD1 aligns across 10 bases. Germline V gives CDR1 SGHRS, CDR2 YFSETQ. V shed 4 bases, J shed 0 bases, and the junction held 3 bases outside the gene matches. The CDR3 length is 15 residues. The CDR3 DNA reads as TGCGCCAGCAGCGACGGGACAGGGGCTAACTATGGCTACACCTTC. Translation: CASSDGTGANYGYTF.

The chain is built from TRBV27 and TRBJ2-2; D perhaps matches TRBD2 (5 bases). The CDR3 spans 10 residues. V dropped 11 bases and J dropped 6 bases, with 7 bases sitting between them. The germline V gene has CDR1 MNHEY and CDR2 SMNVEV (reference sequence). The CDR3 DNA sequence: TGTGCCTCCGGGGCCGGGGAGCTGTTTTTT. Protein: CASGAGELFF.

This chain connects TRBV7-8 to TRBJ1-1; D remains ambiguous. There are 13 residues in the CDR3. V shed 4 bases and J shed 2 bases, with 8 bases lying between them. The germline V gene encodes CDR1 SGHVS and CDR2 FQNEAQ. CDR3 loop: CASSSQFNTEAFF. DNA of the CDR3: TGTGCCAGCAGCTCGCAGTTTAACACTGAAGCTTTCTTT.

V is TRBV19 and J is TRBJ1-1, with a tentative D call TRBD1 (5 bases). Deletions cut 2 bases from V and 1 base from J, with 14 bases between. Germline V CDR1 and CDR2: LNHDA, SQIVND (reference sequence). CDR3 length equals 16 residues. DNA of the CDR3: TGTGCCAGTAGTATAAATAGTGGGGCGCGGAACACTGAAGCTTTCTTT. As protein: CASSINSGARNTEAFF.

The chain links TRBV5-1 to TRBJ2-5; 9 positions agree with TRBD1. Looked up from germline, CDR1 is SGHRS and CDR2 is YFSETQ. The CDR3 is 14 residues long. J lost 4 bases, V lost 4 bases, and 5 bases had no gene match. This CDR3 reads CASSPLGQGETQYF. CDR3 coding DNA: TGCGCCAGCAGCCCTTTGGGACAGGGAGAGACCCAGTACTTC.

V usage is TRBV6-2 or TRBV6-3 and J usage is TRBJ1-2; 8 bases align to TRBD1. Looked up from germline, CDR1 is MNHEY and CDR2 is SVGEGT. The V segment lost 2 bases and the J segment 4 bases; nucleotides outside the gene matches: 3. This CDR3 contains 14 residues. The CDR3 coding sequence is TGTGCCAGCAGTTACGGACAGGGTGCCTATGGCTACACCTTC. Protein: CASSYGQGAYGYTF.

The chain links TRBV6-5 to TRBJ2-1, with TRBD1 as a possible D gene (5 bases). Trimming removed 8 bases from V and 4 bases from J, with 12 bases in between. The CDR3 totals 13 residues. Germline V gene data show CDR1 as MNHEY and CDR2 as SVGAGI. The DNA of the CDR3 is TGTGCCAGCCAAGGGGTTACGTACAATGAGCAGTTCTTC. As protein: CASQGVTYNEQFF.

The rearrangement links TRBV4-3 to TRBJ1-5; tentatively, D is TRBD1 (5 bases). The CDR3 is made up of 15 amino acids. Germline V gene lookup returns CDR1 LGHNA and CDR2 YSLEER. V was shortened by 1 base and J by 8 bases, with 15 bases between the two germline ends. DNA of the CDR3: TGCGCCAGCAGCCAAGCCCGGGGGGAAAGGAAGCCCCAGCATTTT. The encoded protein is CASSQARGERKPQHF.

The chain joins TRBV7-6 to TRBJ1-5; D is unresolved. Trimming took 1 base from V and 0 from J, leaving 4 bases between them. Germline V gene sequence: CDR1 SGHVS, CDR2 FNYEAQ. This CDR3 comprises 14 residues. The CDR3, as DNA: TGTGCCAGCAGCTTAGACAGTAGCAATCAGCCCCAGCATTTT. Protein sequence: CASSLDSSNQPQHF.

The rearrangement joins TRBV29-1 to TRBJ2-7; D uncertain. This CDR3 region has 15 residues. V gave up 2 bases and J gave up 2 bases, with 16 bases separating them. Germline V gene data show CDR1 as SQVTM and CDR2 as ANQGSEA. CDR3 bases: TGCAGCGTTGAACAGCTGGGCACGAACACCTACGAGCAGTACTTC. It encodes CSVEQLGTNTYEQYF.

The chain carries TRBV4-3 and TRBJ2-7; D gene uncertain. V was cut by 0 bases and J by 0 bases, with 6 bases left in between. The CDR3 covers 14 residues. Germline CDR1 reads LGHNA; CDR2 reads YSLEER. The CDR3 coding sequence is TGCGCCAGCAGCCAAGATCTGTCCTCCTACGAGCAGTACTTC. The encoded protein is CASSQDLSSYEQYF.

CDR3: CASSLSDRGFYGYTF. DNA for the CDR3: TGTGCCAGCAGCTTATCGGACAGGGGTTTCTATGGCTACACCTTC. V is TRBV5-5 and J is TRBJ1-2; TRBD1 agrees at 9 bases. Trimming cost V 2 bases and J 4 bases; bases outside gene matches: 6. The CDR3 sequence is 15 residues long. Germline V lookup: CDR1 SGHKS, CDR2 YYEKEE (reference sequence).